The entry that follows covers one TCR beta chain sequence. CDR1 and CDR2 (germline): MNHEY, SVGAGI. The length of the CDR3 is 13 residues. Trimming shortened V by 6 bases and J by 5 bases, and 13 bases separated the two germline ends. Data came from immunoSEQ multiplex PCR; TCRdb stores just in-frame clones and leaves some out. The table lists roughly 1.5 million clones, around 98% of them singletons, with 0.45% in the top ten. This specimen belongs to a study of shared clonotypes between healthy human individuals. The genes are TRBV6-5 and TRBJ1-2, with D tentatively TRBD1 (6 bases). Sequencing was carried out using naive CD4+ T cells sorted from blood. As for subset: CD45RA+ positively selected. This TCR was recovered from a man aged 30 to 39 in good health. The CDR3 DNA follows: TGTGCCAGCAGACAACAGGGACCGTATGGCTACACCTTC. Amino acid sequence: CASRQQGPYGYTF.